This TCR beta chain was profiled in a study of T cells in severe cutaneous drug reactions (dated by TCRdb to the late 2010s). Concerning the study at large: Patients were recruited between the early 2010s and the late 2010s from Taiwan, Thailand and a European registry network. Enrollment was limited to patients whose SJS/TEN or DRESS diagnosis was probable or definite according to RegiSCAR criteria. The culprit drug was assigned using the Naranjo algorithm and the ALDEN drug causality algorithm. Blister fluids/cells, PBMC and other biological samples were taken from patients in the acute stage or the recovery stage. Single-cell sequencing, quantitative PCR validation, functional assays and transgenic mouse experiments were combined with bulk TCR sequencing. To build the libraries, iRepertoire multiplex PCR was used, and the authors pointed to a comparison in which iRepertoire and 5' RACE methods, with or without UMI, captured abundant clonotypes similarly. Summary of the overall study and its limitations: CBZ-SJS/TEN patients showed strongly increased TRBV12-4 usage, with an average of approximately 30% in blister cells and 4% to 5.5% in PBMC. A public TCRbeta CDR3, present at a mean of 13.57% in all seven CBZ-SJS/TEN blister samples, was undetectable or scarce in PBMC from tolerant controls and healthy donors. The authors stated that further study is still needed to find out whether the public TCR applies more generally to SJS/TEN caused by other drugs.

Sequencing was performed on donors who were patients with carbamazepine-induced Stevens-Johnson syndrome or toxic epidermal necrolysis (CBZ-SJS/TEN). Next-generation sequencing was used to profile the T cell receptor repertoires of patients with drug-induced severe cutaneous adverse reactions in a search for drug-specific clonotypes. The RNA was isolated from either blister cells of skin lesions or peripheral blood mononuclear cells. For both bulk and single-cell sequencing, libraries were prepared with the iRepertoire multiplex PCR system using TCR subtype-specific primers. Bulk TCR beta libraries were generated by multiplex PCR with primers targeting V, D and J gene regions. Roughly 95-500 ng of RNA per sample served as input for bulk TCR library preparation. An Illumina MiSeq was used to sequence the bulk TCR beta amplicons. Per the authors' processing: Sample misassignments and low-quality sequencing reads were removed through quality control steps. The CDR3 was defined as the amino acids lying between the Y[YFLI]C motif of the V gene and the [FW]GXGT motif of the J segment. TRBV and TRBJ gene assignments and CDR3 clonotypes followed the IMGT database. TRBV expression in each sample was normalized to the mean of the same gene in PBMC from 45 or so healthy donors. The reads went through TCRdb reprocessing, and each CDR3 protein sequence gets one entry with no DNA. V and J calls and clone size were set by TCRdb, not the authors. The sample table gives about 7,200 distinct CDR3 sequences. Clones ranked in the top ten supply around 30% of the sample.

Reading from cysteine to phenylalanine, the CDR3 counts 14 amino acids. No DNA appears here. Sequences DFQATT (CDR1) and SNEGSKA (CDR2) are obtained from the germline V gene (reference sequence). About this clonotype itself: What antigen it recognizes has not been identified.

The chain uses TRBV20-1 and TRBJ1-1; TCRdb outputs TRBD1, but without DNA this stays unchecked. Sequencing was performed on cells from a skin blister. The sample's cell subset or site label, decoded: unsorted cells from skin lesion blisters. The origin of this receptor is a human donor with toxic epidermal necrolysis, a severe cutaneous drug reaction. The CDR3 corresponds to CSAPPRTDRYEAFF.